These 30 T cell receptor beta chains originate from one sample sequenced in a study of blood T cell repertoires in COVID-19 (TCRdb year 2020). Receptor libraries were prepared by the immunoSEQ multiplex PCR assay. The source is immuneACCESS, and TCRdb retained only in-frame sequences with V and J called. Part of the clones is not carried over; for the studies checked, unresolved V genes explain less than half of this, and the remainder is unexplained. Present in this sample are around 260,000 clones, 86% of which were seen just once. About 9.2% of the sample comes from the top ten. The sample comprised peripheral blood. Receptors originate from a man aged 40-49 years who had recovered from COVID-19.

The chain is built from TRBV10-3 and TRBJ2-6; D remains unclear. The CDR3 spans 15 residues. The ends were cut back, 7 bases at V and 0 bases at J, with 10 bases in the middle. Germline V CDR1 and CDR2: ENHRY, SYGVKD. CDR3 region: CAINGQSSGANVLTF. CDR3 coding DNA: TGTGCCATCAATGGGCAGAGCTCTGGGGCCAACGTCCTGACTTTC.

The chain joins TRBV7-2 to TRBJ1-1; D is uncertain. Per the germline V gene, CDR1 is SGHTA and CDR2 is FQGNSA. Between the trimmed V and J ends, which lost 1 base and 1 base, there was a span of 7 bases. This CDR3 spans 14 amino acids. The CDR3 DNA reads as TGTGCCAGCAGCTTAGTGGGCAGGAACACTGAAGCTTTCTTT. This translates into CASSLVGRNTEAFF.

The chain couples TRBV6-2 or TRBV6-3 to TRBJ2-2, with D unclear. With 2 bases removed from V and 8 bases from J, the gap between germline ends came to 12 bases. The germline V gene encodes CDR1 MNHEY and CDR2 SVGEGT. The CDR3 runs to 14 residues. The CDR3 sequence is CASSYLGSLGELFF. CDR3 sequence (DNA): TGTGCCAGCAGTTACCTGGGCTCCCTGGGGGAGCTGTTTTTT.

This sequence joins TRBV24-1 and TRBJ2-1; 11 bases are a match to TRBD2. The germline gives CDR1 KGHDR, CDR2 SFDVKD. The V gene end was trimmed by 10 bases and the J gene end by 6 bases; junction bases not matched to a gene: 4. CDR3 size: 13 residues. The CDR3 here is CATGLAGGNEQFF. CDR3 DNA: TGTGCCACGGGGCTAGCGGGAGGCAATGAGCAGTTCTTC.

This sequence joins TRBV5-4 and TRBJ2-3, with 10 bases lining up with TRBD2. The CDR3 is made up of 16 amino acids. The trim removed 5 bases at V and 0 bases at J, leaving 6 bases unmatched. Germline-derived CDR1 and CDR2 are SGHNT and YYREEE (reference sequence). CDR3 DNA sequence: TGTGCCAGCAGTCCAAGCGGGAGGGCTAGCACAGATACGCAGTATTTT. It translates to CASSPSGRASTDTQYF.

The chain is built from TRBV5-6 and TRBJ2-7, with 11 bases matching TRBD1. Germline assignment: CDR1 SGHDT and CDR2 YYEEEE. With 4 bases clipped from V and 6 bases from J, the junction kept 9 bases outside the gene matches. This CDR3 contains 15 residues. The CDR3 coding sequence is TGTGCCAGCAGCGGGATAGGACAGGGGGCGCGCGAGCAGTACTTC. It yields the protein CASSGIGQGAREQYF.

This clone came up once. The chain combines TRBV6-5 with TRBJ2-2, with a possible D match to TRBD2 (6 bases). V was pared by 6 bases and J by 9 bases, with 8 bases between. The length of the CDR3 is 11 residues. The germline gives CDR1 MNHEY, CDR2 SVGAGI. Here the CDR3 DNA reads TGTGCCAGCAGGGCGGGGAGGGAGCTGTTTTTT. Amino acid sequence: CASRAGRELFF.

This clone has a handful of counts. J is TRBJ2-1 and V is TRBV7-9; D is possibly TRBD1 (6 bases). CDR3 length: 15 residues. Between the trimmed V and J ends, which lost 6 bases and 6 bases, there was a span of 18 bases. Germline values: CDR1 SEHNR, CDR2 FQNEAQ (reference sequence). The CDR3 spells CASRLVESGANEQFF. CDR3 in DNA: TGTGCCAGCAGGTTGGTGGAGTCAGGGGCCAATGAGCAGTTCTTC.

The chain is built from TRBV18 and TRBJ2-1, with TRBD1 as a possible D gene (5 bases). This CDR3 has 17 residues. Trimming pared 3 bases from V and 8 bases from J, leaving 23 bases between. Germline V gene sequence: CDR1 KGHSH, CDR2 LQKENI. For the CDR3, the DNA is TGTGCCAGCTCACCGAAGAAGTCCGGACACCAAAACGATGAGCAGTTCTTC. Its translation: CASSPKKSGHQNDEQFF.

The sample holds one count of this clone. The chain uses TRBV18 and TRBJ1-4; 8 bases are a match to TRBD1. Germline CDR1 and CDR2: KGHSH and LQKENI. This CDR3 region has 15 residues. Trimming cost V 5 bases and J 7 bases; bases outside gene matches: 9. The CDR3 nucleotides read TGTGCCAGCTCATCCTCTCAGGGGGCAGGTGAAAAACTGTTTTTT. The encoded protein is CASSSSQGAGEKLFF.

This clone was recorded only once. One junction end disagrees with the germline gene, perhaps due to a read error. The J gene is TRBJ1-1, the V gene TRBV3-1 (or the pseudogene TRBV3-2); D unresolved. In germline, CDR1 is LGHDT, CDR2 YNNKEL (reference sequence). This CDR3 region has 14 residues. The CDR3 reads CASSQVIGLRPGDF. Written as DNA, the CDR3 is TGTGCCAGCAGCCAAGTCATTGGGCTTCGCCCCGGGGACTTT.

The rearrangement joins TRBV11-3 to TRBJ2-7, with D possibly being TRBD2 (5 bases). V was trimmed by 4 bases and J by 7 bases, leaving 8 bases between them. This CDR3 contains 11 residues. Germline V CDR1 and CDR2: SGHNT, YENEEA. The CDR3 is CASSSGVEQYF. The CDR3 coding sequence is TGTGCCAGCAGCTCCGGGGTGGAGCAGTACTTC.

The chain recombines TRBV6-5 with TRBJ1-2; 7 bases match TRBD1. Germline lookup yields CDR1 MNHEY and CDR2 SVGAGI. The J segment lost 5 bases and the V segment lost 10 bases, leaving 16 bases of the junction unmatched. This CDR3 contains 15 residues. The DNA for the CDR3 is TGTGCCACTTCATCTTACAGGGGCAAAGGATATGGCTACACCTTC. This gives the protein CATSSYRGKGYGYTF.

The chain joins TRBV9 to TRBJ2-7, with 12 bases aligning to TRBD2. The germline CDR1 and CDR2 sequences are SGDLS and YYNGEE. There are 13 residues in the CDR3. V was clipped by 3 bases and J by 10 bases; unmatched bases: 5. CDR3: CASSETSGSSQYF. The CDR3 nucleotides are TGTGCCAGCAGCGAGACTAGCGGGAGTAGCCAGTACTTC.

The chain combines TRBV6-2 or TRBV6-3 with TRBJ2-7, with TRBD2 identical over 12 bases. The V gene end was trimmed by 4 bases and the J gene end by 7 bases; junction bases not matched to a gene: 8. The germline V gene has CDR1 MNHEY and CDR2 SVGEGT. The CDR3 is 15 amino acids. CDR3 DNA sequence: TGTGCCAGCAGTTCCGGACTAGCGGGGCTGGGGGAGCAGTACTTC. Its translation is CASSSGLAGLGEQYF.

This clone has a single count. The J gene is TRBJ2-7, the V gene TRBV10-3; D may be TRBD1 (6 bases). The V gene lost 10 bases and the J gene lost 0 bases, with 13 bases spanning the gap. The germline V gene has CDR1 ENHRY and CDR2 SYGVKD. This CDR3 region has 13 residues. Here the CDR3 DNA reads TGTGCCACCTTGAGGGACAACTCCTACGAGCAGTACTTC. Amino acid sequence: CATLRDNSYEQYF.

The genes are TRBV30 and TRBJ1-2; the D gene is possibly TRBD1 (6 bases). The ends were cut back, 7 bases at V and 5 bases at J, with 17 bases in the middle. CDR3 size: 13 residues. The germline V gene has CDR1 GTSNPN and CDR2 SVGIG (reference sequence). As DNA, the CDR3 is TGTGCCTCGCCCCGCGGGGGCGCTTATGGCTACACCTTC. This translates into CASPRGGAYGYTF. The complete variable domain, with remaining parts taken from reference TRBV30 and TRBJ1-2, reads SQTIHQWPATLVQPVGSPLSLECTVEGTSNPNLYWYRQAAGRGLQLLFYSVGIGQISSEVPQNLSASRPQDRQFILSSKKLLLSDSGFYLCASPRGGAYGYTFGSGTRLTVV.

CDR3 region: CATPKLAGEVPYEQYF. In DNA form, the CDR3 reads TGTGCCACCCCGAAACTAGCGGGAGAAGTCCCCTACGAGCAGTACTTC. The chain is built from TRBV9 and TRBJ2-7; TRBD2 agrees at 11 bases. This CDR3 has 16 amino acids. In germline, CDR1 is SGDLS, CDR2 YYNGEE. V was clipped by 9 bases and J by 2 bases; unmatched bases: 13.

The V and J genes are TRBV4-3 and TRBJ1-1, with D perhaps matching TRBD1 (5 bases). This CDR3 spans 16 amino acids. The V end lost 0 bases, the J end lost 0 bases, and 11 bases lay between the germline ends. CDR1 LGHNA and CDR2 YSLEER come from the germline V gene. The CDR3 DNA reads as TGCGCCAGCAGCCAAGATGGCGGGGGTTTGAACACTGAAGCTTTCTTT. Translation gives CASSQDGGGLNTEAFF.

The gene calls are TRBV6-5 and TRBJ1-1; 7 nucleotides align to TRBD1. The J segment lost 2 bases and the V segment lost 4 bases, leaving 10 bases of the junction unmatched. The germline gives CDR1 MNHEY, CDR2 SVGAGI. The CDR3 is made up of 16 amino acids. CDR3: CASSSQAGTANTEAFF. The CDR3 DNA is TGTGCCAGCAGTTCCCAAGCTGGGACAGCCAACACTGAAGCTTTCTTT.

The chain carries TRBV19 and TRBJ2-7, with D tentatively TRBD1 (5 bases). Germline assignment: CDR1 LNHDA and CDR2 SQIVND (reference sequence). Trimming removed 1 base from V and 0 bases from J, with 7 bases in between. The CDR3 loop spans 14 amino acids. The DNA of the CDR3 is TGTGCCAGTAGTATAGCGACAGCCTCCTACGAGCAGTACTTC. Translating gives CASSIATASYEQYF.

This rearrangement joins TRBV29-1 to TRBJ1-1; tentative D call: TRBD1 (6 bases). Per germline, CDR1 SQVTM and CDR2 ANQGSEA. The CDR3 covers 14 residues. V lost 7 bases, J lost 6 bases, and 21 bases lay in between. Here the CDR3 reads CSGSLGQRGAEAFF. The CDR3 nucleotides are TGCAGCGGGTCTCTGGGACAACGCGGCGCTGAAGCTTTCTTT.

The V and J genes are TRBV5-1 and TRBJ2-5; possibly TRBD1 for D (5 bases). Trimming took 0 bases from V and 1 from J, leaving 10 bases between them. Germline CDR1 and CDR2: SGHRS and YFSETQ. CDR3 length: 15 amino acids. CDR3 residues: CASSLALGLQETQYF. CDR3 sequence (DNA): TGCGCCAGCAGCTTGGCATTGGGGCTCCAAGAGACCCAGTACTTC. The full variable domain, in which reference TRBV5-1 and TRBJ2-5 provide the parts outside the CDR3, is KAGVTQTPRYLIKTRGQQVTLSCSPISGHRSVSWYQQTPGQGLQFLFEYFSETQRNKGNFPGRFSGRQFSNSRSEMNVSTLELGDSALYLCASSLALGLQETQYFGPGTRLLVL.

This chain's CDR3 is CASSPGLHATNEKLFF. The CDR3 DNA reads as TGTGCCAGCAGCCCCGGACTCCATGCAACTAATGAAAAACTGTTTTTT. The chain uses TRBV11-2 and TRBJ1-4; no firm D call. Trimming removed 5 bases at V and 0 bases at J, with 13 bases between. CDR1 SGHAT and CDR2 FQNNGV come from the germline V gene. CDR3 length: 16 amino acids.

The gene calls are TRBV25-1 and TRBJ1-2, with D unclear. V lost 8 bases and J lost 5, with 18 bases in between. There are 14 residues in the CDR3. Germline values: CDR1 MGHDK, CDR2 SYGVNS. CDR3 region: CASVPTGERYGYTF. As DNA, the CDR3 is TGTGCCAGCGTCCCTACCGGGGAAAGATATGGCTACACCTTC.

This chain uses TRBV4-1 with TRBJ1-5; D is undetermined. The V end lost 4 bases, the J end lost 3 bases, and 13 bases lay between the germline ends. The length of the CDR3 is 15 residues. Germline V lookup: CDR1 MGHRA, CDR2 YSYEKL. In DNA, the CDR3 is TGCGCCAGCAGCCGGATAGGGAGCTACAATCAGCCCCAGCATTTT. Its translation is CASSRIGSYNQPQHF.

V gene TRBV15 combines with J gene TRBJ1-1, with D uncertain. In germline, CDR1 is LNHNV, CDR2 YYDKDF (reference sequence). The CDR3 has 13 residues. V lost 0 bases to trimming and J lost 7 bases, with 9 bases between them. The CDR3 reads CATSRDYTGEAFF. Written as DNA, the CDR3 is TGTGCCACCAGCAGAGATTATACGGGTGAAGCTTTCTTT.

This rearrangement joins TRBV5-1 to TRBJ2-2; no reliable D call. V lost 0 bases and J lost 8, with 5 bases in between. Germline CDR1 is SGHRS and CDR2 is YFSETQ. CDR3 length equals 12 residues. In DNA, the CDR3 is TGCGCCAGCAGCTTGGCTGCGGGGGAGCTGTTTTTT. This translates into CASSLAAGELFF.

This clone was seen a few times. The chain uses TRBV10-3 and TRBJ1-4; D unclear. Between the trimmed V and J ends, which lost 11 bases and 7 bases, there was a span of 20 bases. This CDR3 is 14 amino acids long. Per the germline V gene, CDR1 is ENHRY and CDR2 is SYGVKD. In nucleotides, the CDR3 is TGTGCCGCGTCACCGCGCGGGGAGGGTGAAAAACTGTTTTTT. Encoded protein: CAASPRGEGEKLFF.

This clone was seen once. The rearrangement uses TRBV18 and TRBJ1-1; D uncertain. The CDR3 spans 13 residues. Germline CDR1 is KGHSH and CDR2 is LQKENI. Trimming took off 4 bases at V and 0 bases at J, with 6 bases between the two ends. The CDR3: CASSLNMNTEAFF. DNA for the CDR3: TGTGCCAGCTCACTAAACATGAACACTGAAGCTTTCTTT.